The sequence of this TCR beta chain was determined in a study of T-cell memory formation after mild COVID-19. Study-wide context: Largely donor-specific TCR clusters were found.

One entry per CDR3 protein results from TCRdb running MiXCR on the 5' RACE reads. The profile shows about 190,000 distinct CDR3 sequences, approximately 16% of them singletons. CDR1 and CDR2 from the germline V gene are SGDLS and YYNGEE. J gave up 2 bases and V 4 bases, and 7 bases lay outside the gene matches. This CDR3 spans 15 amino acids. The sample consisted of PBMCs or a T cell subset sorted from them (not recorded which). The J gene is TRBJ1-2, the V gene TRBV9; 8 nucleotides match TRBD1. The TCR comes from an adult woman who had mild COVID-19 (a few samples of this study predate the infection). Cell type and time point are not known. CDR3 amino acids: CASSRRTGQNYGYTF. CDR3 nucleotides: TGTGCCAGCAGCCGTCGGACAGGGCAGAACTATGGCTACACCTTC.